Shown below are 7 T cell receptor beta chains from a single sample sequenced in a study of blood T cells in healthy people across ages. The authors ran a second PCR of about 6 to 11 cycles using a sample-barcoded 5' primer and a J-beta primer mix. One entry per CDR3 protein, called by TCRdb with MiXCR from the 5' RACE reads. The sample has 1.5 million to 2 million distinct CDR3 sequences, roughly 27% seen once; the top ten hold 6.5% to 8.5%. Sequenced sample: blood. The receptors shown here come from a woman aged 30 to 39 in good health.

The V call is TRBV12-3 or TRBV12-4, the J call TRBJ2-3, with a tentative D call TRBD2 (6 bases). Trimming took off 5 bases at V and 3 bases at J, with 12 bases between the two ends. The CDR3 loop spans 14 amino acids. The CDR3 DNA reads TGTGCCAGCAGTGCATGGGCGGGGACAGATACGCAGTATTTT. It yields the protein CASSAWAGTDTQYF.

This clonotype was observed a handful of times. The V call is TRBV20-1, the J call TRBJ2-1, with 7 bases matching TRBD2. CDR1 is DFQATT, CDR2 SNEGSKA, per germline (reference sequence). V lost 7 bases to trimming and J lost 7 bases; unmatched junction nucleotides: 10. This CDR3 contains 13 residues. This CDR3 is CSVTGRAENEQFF. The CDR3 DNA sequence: TGCAGTGTGACGGGGAGGGCCGAAAATGAGCAGTTCTTC.

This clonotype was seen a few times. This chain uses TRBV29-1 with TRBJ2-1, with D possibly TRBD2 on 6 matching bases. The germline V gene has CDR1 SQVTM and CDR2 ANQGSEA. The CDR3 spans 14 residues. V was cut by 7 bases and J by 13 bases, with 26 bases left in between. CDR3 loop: CSADGLLEKETQFF. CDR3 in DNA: TGCAGCGCTGACGGACTACTGGAAAAAGAGACCCAGTTCTTC.

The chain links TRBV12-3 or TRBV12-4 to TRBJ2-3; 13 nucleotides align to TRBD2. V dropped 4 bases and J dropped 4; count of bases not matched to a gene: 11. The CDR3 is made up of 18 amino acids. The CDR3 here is CASSSRRTSGSYPDTQYF. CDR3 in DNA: TGTGCCAGCAGTTCAAGACGGACTAGCGGGAGTTACCCAGATACGCAGTATTTT.

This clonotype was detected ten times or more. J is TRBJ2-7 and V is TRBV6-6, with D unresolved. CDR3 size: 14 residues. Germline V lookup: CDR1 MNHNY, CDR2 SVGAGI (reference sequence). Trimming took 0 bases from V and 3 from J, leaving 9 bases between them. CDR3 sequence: CASSYSLGGYEQYF. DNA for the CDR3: TGTGCCAGCAGTTACTCGCTGGGTGGCTACGAGCAGTACTTC.

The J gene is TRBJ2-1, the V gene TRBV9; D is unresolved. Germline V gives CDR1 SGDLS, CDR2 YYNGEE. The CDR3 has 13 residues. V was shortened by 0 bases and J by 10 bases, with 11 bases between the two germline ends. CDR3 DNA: TGTGCCAGCAGCGTAGAGGTCACGGCGGAGCAGTTCTTC. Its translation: CASSVEVTAEQFF.

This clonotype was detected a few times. CDR3 bases: TGTGCCAGCAGTTTATTGGGACAGGGACCGGGTGAGCAGTTCTTC. Translating gives CASSLLGQGPGEQFF. The V and J genes are TRBV27 and TRBJ2-1, with 9 nucleotides matching TRBD1. The CDR3 consists of 15 residues. Per germline, CDR1 MNHEY and CDR2 SMNVEV (reference sequence). The V gene end was trimmed by 1 base and the J gene end by 9 bases; junction bases not matched to a gene: 7.